This T cell receptor (beta chain) was captured in a study of blood T cell repertoires in COVID-19. Turning to the study itself: Donors in the United States, Italy and Spain gave samples during acute or convalescent COVID-19.

TCRdb keeps only in-frame clones here, not all; method: immunoSEQ multiplex PCR. The sample includes about 230,000 clones, 85% to 90% seen only once; the top ten take 3.5% to 4%. Trimming removed 2 bases at V and 3 bases at J, with 13 bases between. Germline V gene sequence: CDR1 MNHEY, CDR2 SMNVEV (reference sequence). The CDR3 covers 15 residues. Everyone who took part was roughly 18 to 89 years old, and they came from about two dozen US areas. V gene TRBV27 combines with J gene TRBJ1-1; D is ambiguous. The sequenced sample was PBMCs or T cells enriched from blood (not recorded which). This clonotype was sampled from a woman younger than 45 with acute COVID-19. Written as DNA, the CDR3 is TGTGCCAGCAGTTTACACGGGGTCGTTGACACTGAAGCTTTCTTT. Its protein product is CASSLHGVVDTEAFF.